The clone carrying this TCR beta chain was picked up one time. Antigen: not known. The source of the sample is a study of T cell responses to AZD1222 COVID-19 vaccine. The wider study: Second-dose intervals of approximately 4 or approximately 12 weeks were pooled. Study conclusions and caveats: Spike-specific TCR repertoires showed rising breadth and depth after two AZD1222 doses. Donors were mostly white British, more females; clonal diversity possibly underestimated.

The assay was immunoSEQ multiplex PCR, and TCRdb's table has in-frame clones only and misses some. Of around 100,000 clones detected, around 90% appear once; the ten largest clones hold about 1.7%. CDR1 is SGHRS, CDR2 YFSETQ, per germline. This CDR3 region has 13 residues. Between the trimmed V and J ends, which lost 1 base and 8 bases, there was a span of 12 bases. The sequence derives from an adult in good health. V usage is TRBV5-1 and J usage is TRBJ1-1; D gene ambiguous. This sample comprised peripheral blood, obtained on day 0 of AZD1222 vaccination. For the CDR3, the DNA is TGCGCCAGCAGCTTGCACACGGGCCTCGAAGCTTTCTTT. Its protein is CASSLHTGLEAFF.